The rows below give T cell receptor beta chains drawn from one sample of a study of blood T cells in healthy people across ages. In TCRdb, the 5' RACE reads were re-called with MiXCR into one record per CDR3 protein. The sample carries under 1,100,000 distinct CDR3 sequences, about 23% recorded once. This same sample was also taken into another study, of T cells of mothers and their children.

Sequencing was done on a sample of blood. Receptors were obtained from a girl under 10 years old in good health. Both conserved end residues are part of each CDR3. Each record gives: clone size, V gene, D gene, J gene, CDR3 DNA, CDR3 protein. The D gene is left open where the match is weak. Only part of the rows carry a size: once, few, many, or a class if the clone is expanded.

clone_size: -; v_call: TRBV5-1; d_call: -; j_call: TRBJ2-5; cdr3_nt: TGCGCCAGCAGCTTGGTTCAGGGATTCATCTCGGGAGAGACCCAGTACTTC; cdr3_aa: CASSLVQGFISGETQYF
clone_size: -; v_call: TRBV20-1; d_call: -; j_call: TRBJ2-6; cdr3_nt: TGCAGTGCTAGAGGTATCGGTGGGGCCAACGTCCTGACTTTC; cdr3_aa: CSARGIGGANVLTF
clone_size: few; v_call: TRBV11-2; d_call: TRBD2; j_call: TRBJ2-1; cdr3_nt: TGTGCCAGCAGCTACGTTGAGGCTAGCGGGAGGGAGAATGAGCAGTTCTTC; cdr3_aa: CASSYVEASGRENEQFF
clone_size: -; v_call: TRBV27; d_call: -; j_call: TRBJ2-5; cdr3_nt: TGTGCCAGCAGTTTCGCCTGGGGCCAAGAGACCCAGTACTTC; cdr3_aa: CASSFAWGQETQYF
clone_size: -; v_call: TRBV5-1; d_call: -; j_call: TRBJ1-1; cdr3_nt: TGCGCCAGCAGCTTCGACAGTTTTGAAGCTTTCTTT; cdr3_aa: CASSFDSFEAFF
clone_size: few; v_call: TRBV20-1; d_call: TRBD2; j_call: TRBJ2-1; cdr3_nt: TGCAGTGCGGGAGGACTAGCGGTACTCAATGAGCAGTTCTTC; cdr3_aa: CSAGGLAVLNEQFF
clone_size: many; v_call: TRBV27; d_call: -; j_call: TRBJ2-2; cdr3_nt: TGTGCCAGCAGTTTAGGGGGGCCCACCGGGGAGCTGTTTTTT; cdr3_aa: CASSLGGPTGELFF
clone_size: -; v_call: TRBV7-9; d_call: -; j_call: TRBJ2-2; cdr3_nt: TGTGCCAGCAGCTTAGGGGTAGACCGGGTCACCGGGGAGCTGTTTTTT; cdr3_aa: CASSLGVDRVTGELFF
clone_size: -; v_call: TRBV20-1; d_call: -; j_call: TRBJ2-2; cdr3_nt: TGCAGTGCTGGAGATCTAGGAAGGCCCACCGGGGAGCTGTTTTTT; cdr3_aa: CSAGDLGRPTGELFF
clone_size: -; v_call: TRBV10-3; d_call: -; j_call: TRBJ2-3; cdr3_nt: TGTGCCATCAGAGACCCGAAGCGCCTAACCTCCCCCCATACGCAGTATTTT; cdr3_aa: CAIRDPKRLTSPHTQYF
clone_size: -; v_call: TRBV3-1; d_call: TRBD1; j_call: TRBJ2-2; cdr3_nt: TGTGCCAGCAGCCAACCGGACAGGGGAGGGGAGCTGTTTTTT; cdr3_aa: CASSQPDRGGELFF
clone_size: -; v_call: TRBV7-6; d_call: TRBD1; j_call: TRBJ1-1; cdr3_nt: TGTGCCAGCAGCTTAGACGAGACAGGGGGGGTAGCTTTCTTT; cdr3_aa: CASSLDETGGVAFF
clone_size: few; v_call: TRBV6-5; d_call: TRBD2; j_call: TRBJ2-5; cdr3_nt: TGTGCCAGCAAGCGGGAGGGCCGAGAGACCCAGTACTTC; cdr3_aa: CASKREGRETQYF
clone_size: once; v_call: TRBV7-3; d_call: TRBD1; j_call: TRBJ1-1; cdr3_nt: TGTGCCAGCAGCTTAACATCAGGGGGATATACTGAAGCTTTCTTT; cdr3_aa: CASSLTSGGYTEAFF
clone_size: -; v_call: TRBV4-1; d_call: TRBD2; j_call: TRBJ2-5; cdr3_nt: TGCGCCAGCAGCCAAGAAGGACTAGCGGACCTAAAAGAGACCCAGTACTTC; cdr3_aa: CASSQEGLADLKETQYF
clone_size: -; v_call: TRBV3-1; d_call: -; j_call: TRBJ2-7; cdr3_nt: TGTGCCAGCAGCCATGACTACGAGCAGTCCTTC; cdr3_aa: CASSHDYEQSF
clone_size: -; v_call: TRBV6-1; d_call: -; j_call: TRBJ1-2; cdr3_nt: TGTGCCAGCAGTCCCCCAGAGGGGGGGTTTCACTATGGCTACACCTTC; cdr3_aa: CASSPPEGGFHYGYTF
clone_size: once; v_call: TRBV18; d_call: -; j_call: TRBJ2-2; cdr3_nt: TGTGCCAGCTCACCTTTCCCCATGAACACCGGGGAGCTGTTTTTT; cdr3_aa: CASSPFPMNTGELFF
clone_size: few; v_call: TRBV12-3/TRBV12-4; d_call: TRBD2; j_call: TRBJ2-4; cdr3_nt: TGTGCCAGCAGCGATAGCGGGAGTGGCGCCAAAAACATTCAGTACTTC; cdr3_aa: CASSDSGSGAKNIQYF
clone_size: -; v_call: TRBV11-2; d_call: -; j_call: TRBJ2-5; cdr3_nt: TGTGCCAGCAGACCAGATTTAAATAGCCGTTTCTTGGAGACCCAGTACTTC; cdr3_aa: CASRPDLNSRFLETQYF
clone_size: few; v_call: TRBV28; d_call: -; j_call: TRBJ1-1; cdr3_nt: TGTGCCAGCACCTCCAACACTGAAGCTTTCTTT; cdr3_aa: CASTSNTEAFF
clone_size: few; v_call: TRBV9; d_call: -; j_call: TRBJ1-6; cdr3_nt: TGTGCCAGCTCGGAACAGAGGGACATCGGGACGGATAATTCACCCCTCCACTTT; cdr3_aa: CASSEQRDIGTDNSPLHF
clone_size: few; v_call: TRBV28; d_call: TRBD2; j_call: TRBJ2-1; cdr3_nt: TGTGCCAGCAACCTCGGGAGGGCGGGGAATGAGCAGTTCTTC; cdr3_aa: CASNLGRAGNEQFF
clone_size: many; v_call: TRBV18; d_call: TRBD1; j_call: TRBJ2-5; cdr3_nt: TGTGCCAGCTCACGAGGGACAGGGGGAGAGACCCAGTACTTC; cdr3_aa: CASSRGTGGETQYF
clone_size: few; v_call: TRBV29-1; d_call: -; j_call: TRBJ1-1; cdr3_nt: TGCAGCGTTGAAGATCTATTTTCATCGGATGCTGAAGCTTTCTTT; cdr3_aa: CSVEDLFSSDAEAFF
clone_size: many; v_call: TRBV12-3/TRBV12-4; d_call: TRBD1; j_call: TRBJ1-2; cdr3_nt: TGTGCCAGCAGCGCTACAGGGGTTTATGGCTACACCTTC; cdr3_aa: CASSATGVYGYTF
clone_size: many; v_call: TRBV6-6; d_call: -; j_call: TRBJ2-2; cdr3_nt: TGTGCCAGCATCATGATTCAGGGTACCGGGGAGCTGTTTTTT; cdr3_aa: CASIMIQGTGELFF
clone_size: -; v_call: TRBV5-5; d_call: -; j_call: TRBJ1-2; cdr3_nt: TGTGCCAGCAGCTTGGCAGGGTCAGGGACCTATGGCTACACCTTC; cdr3_aa: CASSLAGSGTYGYTF
clone_size: -; v_call: TRBV6-5; d_call: -; j_call: TRBJ2-7; cdr3_nt: TGTGCCAGCACCCAGGGTAGGGCTAACGAGCAGTACTTC; cdr3_aa: CASTQGRANEQYF
clone_size: -; v_call: TRBV10-3; d_call: -; j_call: TRBJ1-6; cdr3_nt: TGTGCCATCAGTGCCGGTAGTCCCTCACCCCTCCACTTT; cdr3_aa: CAISAGSPSPLHF
clone_size: -; v_call: TRBV29-1; d_call: -; j_call: TRBJ2-1; cdr3_nt: TGCAGCGTTGTCCCGGCGATGGCCTACAATGAGCAGTTCTTC; cdr3_aa: CSVVPAMAYNEQFF
clone_size: -; v_call: TRBV6-2/TRBV6-3; d_call: TRBD1; j_call: TRBJ2-7; cdr3_nt: TGTGCCAGCAGTTATTGGGACAGGTCCTACGAGCAGTACTTC; cdr3_aa: CASSYWDRSYEQYF
clone_size: few; v_call: TRBV13; d_call: -; j_call: TRBJ2-3; cdr3_nt: TGTGCCAGCAGCTTATACGGGGGGCTTGGCAGCACAGATACGCAGTATTTT; cdr3_aa: CASSLYGGLGSTDTQYF
clone_size: -; v_call: TRBV4-1; d_call: -; j_call: TRBJ1-2; cdr3_nt: TGCGCCAGCAGCCAATCCGACAGACGATGTGGCTACACCTTC; cdr3_aa: CASSQSDRRCGYTF
clone_size: few; v_call: TRBV10-3; d_call: -; j_call: TRBJ2-1; cdr3_nt: TGTGCCATCAGTGAGCATGGGACGGGAGTCTCTTACAATGAGCAGTTCTTC; cdr3_aa: CAISEHGTGVSYNEQFF
clone_size: -; v_call: TRBV6-5; d_call: -; j_call: TRBJ1-6; cdr3_nt: TGTGCCAGCAGTTACTCGACCGCGACGGGCTATAATTCACCCCTCCACTTT; cdr3_aa: CASSYSTATGYNSPLHF
clone_size: once; v_call: TRBV28; d_call: TRBD1; j_call: TRBJ2-1; cdr3_nt: TGTGCCAGCAGCCCCACGCCCCGCCCCGACAGGGGAAGGAGGAAGGACAATGAGCAGTTCTTC; cdr3_aa: CASSPTPRPDRGRRKDNEQFF
clone_size: -; v_call: TRBV5-6; d_call: -; j_call: TRBJ1-1; cdr3_nt: TGTGCCACCGGAACCCAAGGGGGCACTGAAGCTTTCTTT; cdr3_aa: CATGTQGGTEAFF
clone_size: -; v_call: TRBV20-1; d_call: -; j_call: TRBJ2-3; cdr3_nt: TGCAGTGGGGCGGTACAGGGCACAGATACGCAGTATTTT; cdr3_aa: CSGAVQGTDTQYF